The 9 T cell receptor beta chains below all came from one sample that was sequenced in a study of blood T cell repertoires in COVID-19. Data came from immunoSEQ multiplex PCR; TCRdb stores just in-frame clones and leaves some out. The data contain 410,000 or so clones, 70% to 90% of them singletons. Sequencing was done on a sample of peripheral blood. Receptors were obtained from a woman in her thirties or forties with COVID-19, enrolled during active disease.

The chain is built from TRBV5-1 and TRBJ2-2; D remains unclear. The J call may not be correct, given that the DNA end is closer to TRBJ1-3. The CDR3 covers 16 residues. In germline, CDR1 is SGHRS, CDR2 YFSETQ. The CDR3 here is CASSLGSSQAGNTIYF. The CDR3 DNA follows: TGCGCCAGCAGCCTGGGGAGCAGTCAGGCGGGAAACACCATATATTTT.

The chain is built from TRBV5-6 and TRBJ1-6; perhaps TRBD1 as D (5 bases). The ends were cut back, 1 base at V and 7 bases at J, with 12 bases in the middle. CDR1 is SGHDT, CDR2 YYEEEE, per germline. The CDR3 spans 15 residues. Here the CDR3 reads CASSLFQGVNSPLHF. Here the CDR3 DNA reads TGTGCCAGCAGCTTGTTCCAAGGGGTAAATTCACCCCTCCACTTT.

The V call is TRBV5-4, the J call TRBJ1-2; 8 bases map to TRBD1. Trimming cost V 4 bases and J 3 bases; bases outside gene matches: 2. The CDR3 consists of 13 residues. CDR1 is SGHNT, CDR2 YYREEE, per germline (reference sequence). The DNA of the CDR3 is TGTGCCAGCAGCACGGGACAGGACTATGGCTACACCTTC. This codes for CASSTGQDYGYTF.

This rearrangement joins TRBV7-2 to TRBJ1-6, with 7 positions matching TRBD1. There are 14 residues in the CDR3. Trimming cost V 0 bases and J 10 bases; bases outside gene matches: 3. In germline, CDR1 is SGHTA, CDR2 FQGNSA. DNA of the CDR3: TGTGCCAGCAGCTTAGCGACAGGGAACTCACCCCTCCACTTT. It yields the protein CASSLATGNSPLHF.

CDR3: CASSLVRGDLAFF. The CDR3 DNA reads as TGTGCCAGCAGTTTGGTCAGGGGGGATTTAGCTTTCTTT. This chain uses TRBV28 with TRBJ1-1; 7 bases agree with TRBD1. V trimming: 3 bases; J trimming: 10 bases; junction bases outside the gene matches: 8. Germline assignment: CDR1 MDHEN and CDR2 SYDVKM. The CDR3 runs 13 residues.

The chain links TRBV2 to TRBJ1-1; D might be TRBD1 (6 bases). CDR3 length: 16 amino acids. The germline CDR1 and CDR2 sequences are SNHLY and FYNNEI. Trimming left V 5 bases short and J 0 bases short, with 16 bases between. The CDR3 region is CASSRQQGTVNTEAFF. For the CDR3, the DNA is TGTGCCAGCAGTCGCCAGCAGGGGACGGTGAACACTGAAGCTTTCTTT. Complete variable domain (other parts from reference TRBV2 and TRBJ1-1): EPEVTQTPSHQVTQMGQEVILRCVPISNHLYFYWYRQILGQKVEFLVSFYNNEISEKSEIFDDQFSVERPDGSNFTLKIRSTKLEDSAMYFCASSRQQGTVNTEAFFGQGTRLTVV.

The CDR3 spells CASSSFDRGGNYGYTF. The CDR3 region has the DNA TGTGCCAGCAGCTCCTTCGACAGGGGAGGAAACTATGGCTACACCTTC. The chain is built from TRBV7-2 and TRBJ1-2; 8 nucleotides agree with TRBD1. The germline V gene has CDR1 SGHTA and CDR2 FQGNSA. The CDR3 has 16 amino acids. J gave up 2 bases and V 4 bases, and 9 bases lay outside the gene matches. Supplemented by reference TRBV7-2 and TRBJ1-2, the full variable domain reads GAGVSQSPSNKVTEKGKDVELRCDPISGHTALYWYRQSLGQGLEFLIYFQGNSAPDKSGLPSDRFSAERTGGSVSTLTIQRTQQEDSAVYLCASSSFDRGGNYGYTFGSGTRLTVV.

This clone was detected once. The chain employs TRBV13 and TRBJ2-3, with TRBD2 as a possible D gene (7 bases). V gave up 5 bases and J gave up 2 bases, with 23 bases separating them. The CDR3 is 18 residues long. Germline V gives CDR1 PRHDT, CDR2 FYEKMQ (reference sequence). This chain's CDR3 is CASSRKTGGARTTDTQYF. The CDR3 bases are TGTGCCAGCAGCCGGAAGACTGGGGGGGCGAGGACCACAGATACGCAGTATTTT. Complete variable domain (other parts from reference TRBV13 and TRBJ2-3): AAGVIQSPRHLIKEKRETATLKCYPIPRHDTVYWYQQGPGQDPQFLISFYEKMQSDKGSIPDRFSAQQFSDYHSELNMSSLELGDSALYFCASSRKTGGARTTDTQYFGPGTRLTVL.

This rearrangement joins TRBV19 to TRBJ1-2, with TRBD1 as a possible D gene (5 bases). From germline, CDR1 is LNHDA and CDR2 SQIVND (reference sequence). V lost 1 base and J 4 bases, leaving 16 bases between the germline ends. The CDR3 consists of 16 residues. CDR3 residues: CASSIAAGSTGYGYTF. The CDR3 DNA follows: TGTGCCAGTAGTATAGCGGCAGGGTCTACGGGCTATGGCTACACCTTC.